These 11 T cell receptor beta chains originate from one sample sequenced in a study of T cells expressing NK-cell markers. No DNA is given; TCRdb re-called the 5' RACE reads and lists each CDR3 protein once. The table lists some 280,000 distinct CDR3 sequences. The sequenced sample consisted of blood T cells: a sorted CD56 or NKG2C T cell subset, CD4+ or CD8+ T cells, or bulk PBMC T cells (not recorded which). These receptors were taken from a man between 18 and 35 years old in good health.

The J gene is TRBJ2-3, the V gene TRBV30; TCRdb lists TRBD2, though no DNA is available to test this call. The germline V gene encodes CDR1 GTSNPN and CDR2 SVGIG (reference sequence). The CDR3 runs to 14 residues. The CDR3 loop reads CAWNAGDRTDTQYF.

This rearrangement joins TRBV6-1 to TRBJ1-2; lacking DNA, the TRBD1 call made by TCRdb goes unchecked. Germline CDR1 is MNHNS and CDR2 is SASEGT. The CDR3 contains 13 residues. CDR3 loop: CASSKGQRYGYTF.

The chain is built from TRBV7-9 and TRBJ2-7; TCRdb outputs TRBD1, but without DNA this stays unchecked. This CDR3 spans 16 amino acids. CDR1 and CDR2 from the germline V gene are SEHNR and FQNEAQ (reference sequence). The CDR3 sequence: CASSPPYRVSAYEQYF.

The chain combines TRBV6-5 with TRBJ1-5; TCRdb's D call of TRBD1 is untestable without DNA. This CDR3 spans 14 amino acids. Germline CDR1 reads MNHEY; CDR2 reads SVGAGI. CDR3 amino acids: CASLSGSTNQPQHF.

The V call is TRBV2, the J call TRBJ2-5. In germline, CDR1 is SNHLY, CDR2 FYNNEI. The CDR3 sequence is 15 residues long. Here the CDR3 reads CASSEGWQSPGTQYF.

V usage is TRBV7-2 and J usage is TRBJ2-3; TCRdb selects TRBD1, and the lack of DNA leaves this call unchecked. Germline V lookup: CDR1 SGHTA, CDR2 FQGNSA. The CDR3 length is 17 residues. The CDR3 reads CASSLVPGTPPGDTQYF. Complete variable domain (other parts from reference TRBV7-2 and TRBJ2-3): GAGVSQSPSNKVTEKGKDVELRCDPISGHTALYWYRQSLGQGLEFLIYFQGNSAPDKSGLPSDRFSAERTGGSVSTLTIQRTQQEDSAVYLCASSLVPGTPPGDTQYFGPGTRLTVL.

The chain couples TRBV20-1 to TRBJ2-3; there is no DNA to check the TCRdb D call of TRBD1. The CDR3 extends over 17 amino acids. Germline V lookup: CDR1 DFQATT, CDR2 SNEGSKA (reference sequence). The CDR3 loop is CSVIDQGELLSTDTQYF.

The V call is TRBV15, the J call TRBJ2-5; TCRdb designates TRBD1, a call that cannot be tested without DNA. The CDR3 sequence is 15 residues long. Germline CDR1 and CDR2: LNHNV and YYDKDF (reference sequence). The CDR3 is CATSTRDRLRETQYF. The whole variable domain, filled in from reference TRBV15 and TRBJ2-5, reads DAMVIQNPRYQVTQFGKPVTLSCSQTLNHNVMYWYQQKSSQAPKLLFHYYDKDFNNEADTPDNFQSRRPNTSFCFLDIRSPGLGDTAMYLCATSTRDRLRETQYFGPGTRLLVL.

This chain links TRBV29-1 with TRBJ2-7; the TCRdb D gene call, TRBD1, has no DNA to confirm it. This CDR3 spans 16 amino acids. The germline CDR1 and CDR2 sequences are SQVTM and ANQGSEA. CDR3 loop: CSVGAAYRGKNYEQYF.

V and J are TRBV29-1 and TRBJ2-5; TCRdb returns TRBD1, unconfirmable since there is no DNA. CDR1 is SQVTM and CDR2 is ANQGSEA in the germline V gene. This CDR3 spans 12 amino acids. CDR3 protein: CSYRGREETQYF.

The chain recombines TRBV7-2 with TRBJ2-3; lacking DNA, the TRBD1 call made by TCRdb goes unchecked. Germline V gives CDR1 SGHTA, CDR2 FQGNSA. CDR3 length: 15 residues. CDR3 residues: CASSLVGQGADTQYF.